Following are 8 T cell receptor beta chains from one sample sequenced in a study of response to subunit inactivated influenza vaccine. One entry per CDR3 protein results from TCRdb running MiXCR on the RT-PCR reads. This table has about 520,000 distinct CDR3 sequences, about 7.2% appearing once. The sample here was PBMCs from blood, taken less than 30 months after vaccination. Receptors were obtained from a man aged 50 to 75 who received an inactivated influenza vaccine.

The sample holds a few counts of this clonotype. The chain joins TRBV27 to TRBJ2-1; 9 nucleotides align to TRBD2. The CDR3 has 14 residues. The V and J ends lost 3 bases and 7 bases, in that order; junction bases with no gene match: 4. Germline CDR1 reads MNHEY; CDR2 reads SMNVEV (reference sequence). For the CDR3, the DNA is TGTGCCAGCAGTTTGACTAGCGGTACGAATGAGCAGTTCTTC. Translating gives CASSLTSGTNEQFF.

This sequence joins TRBV6-2 or TRBV6-3 and TRBJ2-6; 9 bases map to TRBD1. CDR1 and CDR2 from the germline V gene are MNHEY and SVGEGT. The CDR3 runs 21 residues. Trimming removed 4 bases from V and 1 base from J; junction bases left unmatched: 17. CDR3 in amino acids: CASSSYRGPRSSGSGANVLTF. DNA for the CDR3: TGTGCCAGCAGTTCCTACAGGGGGCCCAGGTCTTCAGGTTCTGGGGCCAACGTCCTGACTTTC.

This clonotype was seen a few times. The chain links TRBV27 to TRBJ1-5, with 7 nucleotides matching TRBD1. Germline V gene data show CDR1 as MNHEY and CDR2 as SMNVEV (reference sequence). With V trimmed by 8 bases and J by 2 bases, 9 bases remained unmatched. The CDR3 has 15 residues. The CDR3 reads CASGNRGFRNQPQHF. CDR3 nucleotides: TGTGCCAGCGGCAACAGGGGTTTCCGCAATCAGCCCCAGCATTTT.

The chain employs TRBV2 and TRBJ2-3; 7 bases fit TRBD2. Germline CDR1 reads SNHLY; CDR2 reads FYNNEI. The CDR3 is 16 residues long. V was pared by 6 bases and J by 0 bases, with 9 bases of the junction left unmatched. The CDR3: CASRPIDGGSTDTQYF. Written as DNA, the CDR3 is TGTGCCAGCAGACCAATTGACGGGGGGAGCACAGATACGCAGTATTTT.

This clonotype appeared many times. The chain couples TRBV3-1 to TRBJ1-2; D is uncertain. Germline-derived CDR1 and CDR2 are LGHDT and YNNKEL (reference sequence). This CDR3 comprises 14 residues. V was trimmed by 1 base and J by 4 bases, leaving 10 bases between them. Here the CDR3 reads CASSQGRGIYGYTF. DNA for the CDR3: TGTGCCAGCAGCCAAGGACGGGGAATCTATGGCTACACCTTC.

The table lists this clonotype with a few counts. This sequence joins TRBV12-3 or TRBV12-4 and TRBJ1-5; D remains ambiguous. Trimming took off 7 bases at V and 0 bases at J, with 7 bases between the two ends. The CDR3 consists of 13 residues. CDR3: CASTIHSNQPQHF. For the CDR3, the DNA is TGTGCCAGCACCATACATAGCAATCAGCCCCAGCATTTT.

This clonotype came up many times. The J gene is TRBJ2-3, the V gene TRBV4-1; 8 nucleotides agree with TRBD1. This CDR3 is 16 amino acids long. The J segment lost 0 bases and the V segment lost 4 bases, leaving 6 bases of the junction unmatched. The germline V gene has CDR1 MGHRA and CDR2 YSYEKL. The CDR3 DNA is TGCGCCAGCAGCCGATCGGGACAGGAGAGCACAGATACGCAGTATTTT. It encodes CASSRSGQESTDTQYF.

This clonotype was seen at least ten times. The chain carries TRBV2 and TRBJ1-4; D gene unclear. From germline, CDR1 is SNHLY and CDR2 FYNNEI. The V and J ends lost 4 bases and 8 bases respectively, with 8 bases between them. The CDR3 runs to 12 residues. The CDR3 sequence is CASSGMVEKLFF. The DNA for the CDR3 is TGTGCCAGCAGTGGTATGGTCGAAAAACTGTTTTTT.